This T cell receptor (beta chain) was recorded in a study of cytomegalovirus exposure and HLA in healthy donors. Looking at the study overall: Unique TCRs from HLA-typed donors, about 85 million of them, were held in an early data release.

The PCR contained 60 Vbeta and 13 Jbeta primers. Sequenced by immunoSEQ multiplex PCR; TCRdb stores in-frame clones only, minus some. The sample contains 65,000 or so clones, around 62% of which appear only once. This clone was recorded only once. V dropped 7 bases and J dropped 7; count of bases not matched to a gene: 6. Germline-derived CDR1 and CDR2 are SQVTM and ANQGSEA. The CDR3 length is 12 residues. The chain uses TRBV29-1 and TRBJ2-1; TRBD1 matches 8 bases. Sequencing input: PBMCs. The TCR sequence derives from a man aged 25 to 40 in good health and CMV-seronegative. The CDR3 DNA reads as TGCAGCGGAGACAGGGGTACGAATGAGCAGTTCTTC. Translated, it gives CSGDRGTNEQFF.